Listed here are 31 T cell receptor beta chains from one sample, sequenced in a study of beta chain features in type 1 diabetes. Whole-study results and caveats: Within each of all four CD4+ subsets, Type 1 diabetes patients had TCRB CDR3s that were moderately but significantly shorter.

These receptors lack a known antigen. Expressed TCRB transcripts got sequenced, as all isolated RNA was reverse transcribed. Sequencing used immunoSEQ multiplex PCR; TCRdb keeps in-frame clones, though not all of them. The sample lists roughly 300,000 clones, over 11% occurring once. The source material was naive CD4+ T cells from blood. These receptors were obtained from a man aged 25 to 45 with type 1 diabetes.

V gene TRBV7-2 combines with J gene TRBJ2-1; 10 nucleotides match TRBD2. V lost 1 base, J lost 5 bases, and 8 bases stayed unmatched. This CDR3 is 17 amino acids long. Germline CDR1 SGHTA, CDR2 FQGNSA. The CDR3 loop is CASSLEMGTSVDNEQFF. The CDR3 DNA reads TGTGCCAGCAGCTTAGAAATGGGGACTAGCGTCGACAATGAGCAGTTCTTC. The whole variable domain, filled in from reference TRBV7-2 and TRBJ2-1, reads GAGVSQSPSNKVTEKGKDVELRCDPISGHTALYWYRQSLGQGLEFLIYFQGNSAPDKSGLPSDRFSAERTGGSVSTLTIQRTQQEDSAVYLCASSLEMGTSVDNEQFFGPGTRLTVL.

This clone has a handful of counts. The chain joins TRBV10-3 to TRBJ2-5, with D possibly TRBD2 on 6 matching bases. The CDR3 length is 13 residues. Germline V gene sequence: CDR1 ENHRY, CDR2 SYGVKD. V gave up 8 bases and J gave up 5 bases, with 15 bases separating them. The CDR3 DNA reads as TGTGCCATCGGGGGACTCCGGGCGGAGACCCAGTACTTC. It translates to CAIGGLRAETQYF.

The DNA for the CDR3 is TGTGCCATCAGTGACGGGTACGAGCAGTACTTC. This sequence encodes CAISDGYEQYF. The chain employs TRBV10-3 and TRBJ2-7, with D hard to call. Germline loops: CDR1 ENHRY, CDR2 SYGVKD. This CDR3 spans 11 amino acids. Trimming stripped 3 bases from V and 4 bases from J, with 4 bases between.

This clone was seen more than once but under ten times. The V gene is TRBV7-2, the J gene TRBJ2-1; TRBD2 aligns across 7 bases. Looked up from germline, CDR1 is SGHTA and CDR2 is FQGNSA. The CDR3 sequence is 13 residues long. J lost 10 bases, V lost 2 bases, and 5 bases had no gene match. This chain's CDR3 is CASSLWSSGEQFF. DNA for the CDR3: TGTGCCAGCAGCTTATGGTCTAGCGGAGAGCAGTTCTTC.

The chain carries TRBV9 and TRBJ2-1; D not resolved. CDR3 size: 13 residues. Trimming shortened V by 0 bases and J by 7 bases, and 8 bases separated the two germline ends. Germline assignment: CDR1 SGDLS and CDR2 YYNGEE. CDR3 DNA: TGTGCCAGCAGCGTAGTCGGAGAGAATGAGCAGTTCTTC. Protein product: CASSVVGENEQFF.

This clone appeared a few times. In nucleotides, the CDR3 is TGTGCCAGCAGCGTCCGGGACAGGGCTCTGGAGACCCAGTACTTC. The encoded protein is CASSVRDRALETQYF. The genes are TRBV9 and TRBJ2-5; 9 bases align to TRBD1. Trimming removed 2 bases from V and 5 bases from J; junction bases left unmatched: 7. Looked up from germline, CDR1 is SGDLS and CDR2 is YYNGEE. The CDR3 runs 15 residues.

This chain joins TRBV29-1 and TRBJ1-2; maybe TRBD1 (6 bases). This CDR3 is 13 amino acids long. With 2 bases removed from V and 2 bases from J, the gap between germline ends came to 9 bases. Germline V gene data show CDR1 as SQVTM and CDR2 as ANQGSEA. CDR3 amino acids: CSVERQDNYGYTF. CDR3 in DNA: TGCAGCGTTGAAAGACAGGACAACTATGGCTACACCTTC. Full variable domain (rest looked up from reference TRBV29-1 and TRBJ1-2): SAVISQKPSRDICQRGTSLTIQCQVDSQVTMMFWYRQQPGQSLTLIATANQGSEATYESGFVIDKFPISRPNLTFSTLTVSNMSPEDSSIYLCSVERQDNYGYTFGSGTRLTVV.

The chain carries TRBV27 and TRBJ2-7; 7 bases agree with TRBD2. The V gene's germline CDR1 is MNHEY and CDR2 SMNVEV (reference sequence). V gave up 5 bases and J gave up 2 bases; unmatched junction bases: 6. This CDR3 is 14 amino acids long. The CDR3 bases are TGTGCCAGCAGTCGGACTAGGTCCGCCTACGAGCAGTACTTC. This sequence encodes CASSRTRSAYEQYF.

This clone showed up just a few times. The chain couples TRBV21-1 to TRBJ2-7; TRBD1, the table's D call, was not compared with the DNA. TRBV21-1 is shown as a pseudogene. The CDR3 spans 14 residues. The CDR3 DNA follows: TGTGCCAGCAGCAAAAACAGGGATTGTTGCGAGCAGTACTTC. It codes for CASSKNRDCCEQYF.

This chain connects TRBV9 to TRBJ2-5, with D perhaps matching TRBD1 (5 bases). V was pared by 0 bases and J by 11 bases, with 11 bases between. The V gene's germline CDR1 is SGDLS and CDR2 YYNGEE. This CDR3 is 12 amino acids long. CDR3 nucleotide sequence: TGTGCCAGCAGCGTAGGGGGCGCGGCGCAGTACTTC. It codes for CASSVGGAAQYF.

This chain connects TRBV9 to TRBJ1-1; 8 bases are a match to TRBD1. Trimming cost V 1 base and J 6 bases; bases outside gene matches: 11. This CDR3 has 16 residues. Germline V CDR1 and CDR2: SGDLS, YYNGEE. CDR3 region: CASSVRTGFYFPEAFF. As DNA, the CDR3 is TGTGCCAGCAGCGTACGGACAGGGTTTTACTTTCCTGAAGCTTTCTTT.

The chain has TRBV28 and TRBJ2-7; 7 nucleotides agree with TRBD2. J gave up 0 bases and V 7 bases, and 6 bases lay outside the gene matches. CDR1 MDHEN and CDR2 SYDVKM come from the germline V gene. The CDR3 covers 14 residues. This CDR3 is CASTRTSISYEQYF. The CDR3 DNA follows: TGTGCCAGCACCCGGACTAGTATCTCCTACGAGCAGTACTTC. The entire variable domain, with the rest obtained from reference TRBV28 and TRBJ2-7, is as follows: DVKVTQSSRYLVKRTGEKVFLECVQDMDHENMFWYRQDPGLGLRLIYFSYDVKMKEKGDIPEGYSVSREKKERFSLILESASTNQTSMYLCASTRTSISYEQYFGPGTRLTVT.

V usage is TRBV14 and J usage is TRBJ2-3; 7 bases are shared with TRBD2. Germline trimming cut 3 bases from V and 0 bases from J; bases unmatched to any gene: 3. The CDR3 sequence is 15 residues long. Per the germline V gene, CDR1 is SGHDN and CDR2 is FVKESK. The CDR3 DNA reads as TGTGCCAGCAGCCAGATTAGCGGGAGCACAGATACGCAGTATTTT. This encodes CASSQISGSTDTQYF.

The gene calls are TRBV6-6 and TRBJ2-7, with TRBD1 matching over 9 bases. Germline CDR1 and CDR2: MNHNY and SVGAGI (reference sequence). This CDR3 spans 14 amino acids. The J segment lost 4 bases and the V segment lost 5 bases, leaving 6 bases of the junction unmatched. The DNA of the CDR3 is TGTGCCAGCAGTAGACAGGGGGAACTATACGAGCAGTACTTC. This encodes CASSRQGELYEQYF.

This rearrangement joins TRBV7-3 to TRBJ2-3; D is uncertain. CDR1 SGHTA and CDR2 FQGTGA come from the germline V gene. There are 14 residues in the CDR3. Trimming left V 0 bases short and J 6 bases short, with 10 bases between. CDR3: CASSLTRRGDTQYF. CDR3 coding DNA: TGTGCCAGCAGCTTAACGAGGAGAGGTGATACGCAGTATTTT.

This clone was observed a few times. J is TRBJ1-5 and V is TRBV19; D might be TRBD1 (5 bases). Germline lookup yields CDR1 LNHDA and CDR2 SQIVND (reference sequence). There are 16 residues in the CDR3. V was clipped by 8 bases and J by 5 bases, with 22 bases between them. This CDR3 reads CASGQGAVVGDQPQHF. CDR3 in DNA: TGTGCCAGTGGTCAAGGGGCGGTGGTTGGGGATCAGCCCCAGCATTTT.

This clone occurred a few times. The rearrangement joins TRBV6-1 to TRBJ1-2; TRBD1 agrees at 11 bases. Germline V gives CDR1 MNHNS, CDR2 SASEGT. This CDR3 is 15 amino acids long. V trimming: 1 base; J trimming: 6 bases; junction bases outside the gene matches: 4. Here the CDR3 reads CASSEDWTGGDGYTF. The CDR3 DNA follows: TGTGCCAGCAGTGAAGATTGGACAGGGGGCGATGGCTACACCTTC.

The chain combines TRBV7-9 with TRBJ2-3, with 9 bases aligning to TRBD1. The CDR3 contains 14 residues. CDR1 is SEHNR, CDR2 FQNEAQ, per germline (reference sequence). Germline trimming cut 4 bases from V and 4 bases from J; bases unmatched to any gene: 3. CDR3 coding DNA: TGTGCCAGCAGCTCGGGACAGGGTTCAGATACGCAGTATTTT. Its protein product is CASSSGQGSDTQYF.

The J gene is TRBJ2-7, the V gene TRBV30; weak D call: TRBD1 (5 bases). The V gene lost 5 bases and the J gene lost 1 base, with 12 bases spanning the gap. There are 13 residues in the CDR3. Per the germline V gene, CDR1 is GTSNPN and CDR2 is SVGIG (reference sequence). This CDR3 reads CAWRTTPSYEQYF. The CDR3 DNA follows: TGTGCCTGGCGGACAACCCCTTCCTACGAGCAGTACTTC.

The sample holds a few counts of this clone. V and J are TRBV6-6 and TRBJ2-5; possibly TRBD2 for D (6 bases). The CDR3 covers 15 residues. The germline gives CDR1 MNHNY, CDR2 SVGAGI (reference sequence). V gave up 7 bases and J gave up 1 base, with 16 bases separating them. Written as DNA, the CDR3 is TGTGCCAGCACCGGAACCCGGGGGAGCCAAGAGACCCAGTACTTC. Encoded protein: CASTGTRGSQETQYF.

There are many counts of this clone. The chain uses TRBV29-1 and TRBJ2-2; D unresolved. This CDR3 contains 11 residues. Germline assignment: CDR1 SQVTM and CDR2 ANQGSEA. The V end lost 5 bases, the J end lost 4 bases, and 5 bases lay between the germline ends. The CDR3 DNA follows: TGCAGCGTTCGTGTCACCGGGGAGCTGTTTTTT. Translating it yields CSVRVTGELFF.

This clone appeared a few times. This chain uses TRBV25-1 with TRBJ2-1, with TRBD1 matching 7 bases. The CDR3 loop spans 15 amino acids. The V segment lost 6 bases and the J segment 3 bases; nucleotides outside the gene matches: 8. The V gene's germline CDR1 is MGHDK and CDR2 SYGVNS. The CDR3 DNA is TGTGCCAGCAGCTTATCGGGGACAGACTACAATGAGCAGTTCTTC. Translating gives CASSLSGTDYNEQFF.

This clone was found a few times. The gene calls are TRBV30 and TRBJ2-1, with TRBD1 matching 9 bases. Germline lookup yields CDR1 GTSNPN and CDR2 SVGIG (reference sequence). CDR3 length equals 13 residues. Losses at the gene ends were 0 bases for V and 8 bases for J; bases not matched to a gene: 2. CDR3 residues: CAWSVDRGDEQFF. The CDR3 coding sequence is TGTGCCTGGAGTGTAGACAGGGGGGATGAGCAGTTCTTC.

The chain links TRBV2 to TRBJ2-1, with TRBD2 matching over 8 bases. Germline-derived CDR1 and CDR2 are SNHLY and FYNNEI. V shed 7 bases and J 2 bases; nucleotides not matched to a gene: 4. The CDR3 has 14 residues. In DNA form, the CDR3 reads TGTGCCAGCACTCGACTAGCGCCCTACAATGAGCAGTTCTTC. This encodes CASTRLAPYNEQFF.

This chain connects TRBV4-3 to TRBJ2-1; D possibly corresponds to TRBD2 (5 bases). V was shortened by 1 base and J by 10 bases, with 11 bases between the two germline ends. CDR3 length equals 13 residues. CDR1 LGHNA and CDR2 YSLEER come from the germline V gene. The CDR3 DNA sequence: TGCGCCAGCAGCCAAGTTGGAGGAAGCGAGCAGTTCTTC. It is translated as CASSQVGGSEQFF.

The chain carries TRBV27 and TRBJ2-7, with 10 bases identical to TRBD2. Germline loops: CDR1 MNHEY, CDR2 SMNVEV (reference sequence). The CDR3 sequence is 14 residues long. V lost 5 bases to trimming and J lost 2 bases; unmatched junction nucleotides: 3. CDR3 sequence reads: CASSPSGRAYEQYF. CDR3 in DNA: TGTGCCAGCAGTCCTAGCGGGAGAGCCTACGAGCAGTACTTC.

The chain joins TRBV5-1 to TRBJ2-5, with 8 bases aligning to TRBD2. The trim removed 6 bases at V and 4 bases at J, leaving 8 bases unmatched. Germline V CDR1 and CDR2: SGHRS, YFSETQ. The CDR3 has 14 residues. The CDR3 reads CASTERERGETQYF. In DNA, the CDR3 is TGCGCCAGCACCGAGCGGGAGAGAGGAGAGACCCAGTACTTC.

This chain connects TRBV9 to TRBJ2-3; TRBD1 matches at 7 bases. With 4 bases clipped from V and 7 bases from J, the junction kept 12 bases outside the gene matches. Germline CDR1 and CDR2: SGDLS and YYNGEE. The CDR3 totals 15 residues. CDR3 bases: TGTGCCAGCAGCCCTAGGGGACAGTCCCCGAATACGCAGTATTTT. It specifies CASSPRGQSPNTQYF.

J is TRBJ2-3 and V is TRBV19; 8 positions agree with TRBD2. Germline CDR1 reads LNHDA; CDR2 reads SQIVND (reference sequence). V shed 6 bases and J 0 bases; nucleotides not matched to a gene: 11. The CDR3 sequence is 17 residues long. The CDR3 reads CASSRLNLAGSTDTQYF. The CDR3 nucleotides read TGTGCCAGTAGCCGTCTTAACTTAGCGGGGAGCACAGATACGCAGTATTTT.

The chain is built from TRBV7-8 and TRBJ2-1; 13 nucleotides line up with TRBD2. Germline CDR1 reads SGHVS; CDR2 reads FQNEAQ. The CDR3 has 13 amino acids. The junction had 6 bases not matched to a gene; V was cut back by 4 bases and J by 15 bases. The CDR3 coding sequence is TGTGCCAGCAGCTACACTAGCGGGAGGGCCGCGTTCTTC. Translation gives CASSYTSGRAAFF.

This clone was recorded a few times. The rearrangement joins TRBV9 to TRBJ2-1; tentatively, D is TRBD2 (6 bases). Trimming removed 4 bases from V and 5 bases from J, with 13 bases in between. CDR3 length equals 14 residues. In germline, CDR1 is SGDLS, CDR2 YYNGEE. Here the CDR3 reads CASSPTRANNEQFF. The CDR3 nucleotides are TGTGCCAGCAGCCCGACTAGAGCGAACAATGAGCAGTTCTTC.